A single sample gave rise to the 14 T cell receptor beta chains below, sequenced in a study of blood T cell repertoires in COVID-19. Measured with immunoSEQ multiplex PCR; TCRdb has only the in-frame clones, and not every one. Among over 100,000 clones listed, approximately 80% were seen once. Specimen: peripheral blood. The receptors come from a man aged 60 to 75 with acute or convalescent COVID-19.

The gene calls are TRBV13 and TRBJ2-3; 13 bases are a match to TRBD2. The CDR3 runs to 16 residues. Germline V gene data show CDR1 as PRHDT and CDR2 as FYEKMQ (reference sequence). Unmatched junction bases numbered 6, after V lost 4 bases and J lost 5 bases. CDR3 DNA sequence: TGTGCCAGCAGCTCGAGGACTAGCGGGAGAGGAGATACGCAGTATTTT. This sequence encodes CASSSRTSGRGDTQYF.

The chain employs TRBV19 and TRBJ2-2; TRBD2 agrees at 8 bases. Unmatched junction bases numbered 5, after V lost 4 bases and J lost 1 base. Germline V CDR1 and CDR2: LNHDA, SQIVND (reference sequence). The CDR3 sequence is 16 residues long. CDR3 DNA: TGTGCCAGTAGTAGGGTAGCGGGAAGGAACACCGGGGAGCTGTTTTTT. This codes for CASSRVAGRNTGELFF. Based on the CDR3 plus reference TRBV19 and TRBJ2-2, the full variable domain is DGGITQSPKYLFRKEGQNVTLSCEQNLNHDAMYWYRQDPGQGLRLIYYSQIVNDFQKGDIAEGYSVSREKKESFPLTVTSAQKNPTAFYLCASSRVAGRNTGELFFGEGSRLTVL.

This rearrangement joins TRBV18 to TRBJ1-2; possibly TRBD1 for D (5 bases). CDR3 length equals 14 residues. Germline V CDR1 and CDR2: KGHSH, LQKENI. Trimming removed 3 bases at V and 3 bases at J, with 11 bases between. For the CDR3, the DNA is TGTGCCAGCTCACCCGCGGGGACTCACTATGGCTACACCTTC. It specifies CASSPAGTHYGYTF.

The V and J genes are TRBV28 and TRBJ1-5; no clear D. V was shortened by 1 base and J by 3 bases, with 10 bases between the two germline ends. CDR1 is MDHEN, CDR2 SYDVKM, per germline. This CDR3 region has 15 residues. CDR3 loop: CASSLLSGPNQPQHF. The CDR3 nucleotides read TGTGCCAGCAGTTTATTGTCGGGTCCCAATCAGCCCCAGCATTTT.

The V call is TRBV28, the J call TRBJ1-5; 7 bases align to TRBD1. The CDR3 contains 15 residues. Trimming cost V 4 bases and J 7 bases; bases outside gene matches: 10. Germline assignment: CDR1 MDHEN and CDR2 SYDVKM. CDR3 loop: CASSSPDRDGQPQHF. The CDR3 nucleotides are TGTGCCAGCAGTTCCCCCGACAGGGACGGACAGCCCCAGCATTTT.

J is TRBJ2-1 and V is TRBV6-2 or TRBV6-3; maybe TRBD1 (6 bases). The V end was cut by 4 bases, the J end by 4 bases, with 14 bases between. This CDR3 is built from 15 residues. The V gene's germline CDR1 is MNHEY and CDR2 SVGEGT. The CDR3 DNA is TGTGCCAGCAGTTCAACCGGGACAAGATACAATGAGCAGTTCTTC. Translated, it gives CASSSTGTRYNEQFF.

The V gene is TRBV5-6, the J gene TRBJ2-7; 7 nucleotides line up with TRBD1. Germline assignment: CDR1 SGHDT and CDR2 YYEEEE. This CDR3 is built from 14 residues. After removal of 5 bases from V and 4 bases from J, the junction contained 9 bases not matched to a gene. The CDR3 DNA sequence: TGTGCCAGCAGTCGAACAGGGGTCCCGTACGAGCAGTACGTC. It specifies CASSRTGVPYEQYV.

V gene TRBV19 combines with J gene TRBJ1-5; D is uncertain. The CDR3 has 15 amino acids. The V gene's germline CDR1 is LNHDA and CDR2 SQIVND (reference sequence). V lost 5 bases and J 0 bases, leaving 11 bases between the germline ends. The CDR3 DNA follows: TGTGCCAGTAGTCCCTCCCAGGATAGCAATCAGCCCCAGCATTTT. It codes for CASSPSQDSNQPQHF.

The chain uses TRBV29-1 and TRBJ2-2; TRBD1 agrees at 9 bases. The CDR3 loop spans 14 amino acids. V shed 5 bases, J shed 5 bases, and the junction held 6 bases outside the gene matches. Germline CDR1 SQVTM, CDR2 ANQGSEA. The CDR3 DNA reads as TGCAGCGTTTTGGGACAGGGCTGGACCGGGGAGCTGTTTTTT. It encodes CSVLGQGWTGELFF.

The chain combines TRBV5-1 with TRBJ2-3; weak D call: TRBD2 (6 bases). The germline V and J ends were trimmed by 0 bases and 10 bases, with 18 bases remaining between them. The CDR3 contains 15 residues. Germline V gene sequence: CDR1 SGHRS, CDR2 YFSETQ. CDR3 residues: CASSLGQGASEAQYF. CDR3 bases: TGCGCCAGCAGCTTGGGCCAGGGAGCTAGCGAAGCGCAGTATTTT.

This clone was picked up a small number of times. In DNA form, the CDR3 reads TGCAGCGTTCGCCGCGGGAGCACAGATACGCAGTATTTT. Residues: CSVRRGSTDTQYF. The chain links TRBV29-1 to TRBJ2-3, with D possibly matching TRBD2 (5 bases). Germline CDR1 SQVTM, CDR2 ANQGSEA. The V gene lost 5 bases and the J gene lost 0 bases, with 9 bases spanning the gap. The CDR3 length is 13 residues.

There are a few counts of this clone. This sequence joins TRBV19 and TRBJ1-2; 7 bases agree with TRBD1. The trim removed 9 bases at V and 8 bases at J, leaving 18 bases unmatched. The CDR3 contains 15 residues. Germline CDR1 is LNHDA and CDR2 is SQIVND (reference sequence). This chain's CDR3 is CASRTTGVGLFGYTF. The CDR3 nucleotides are TGTGCCAGCAGAACAACAGGGGTAGGATTGTTCGGCTACACCTTC. Full variable domain (missing parts from reference TRBV19 and TRBJ1-2): DGGITQSPKYLFRKEGQNVTLSCEQNLNHDAMYWYRQDPGQGLRLIYYSQIVNDFQKGDIAEGYSVSREKKESFPLTVTSAQKNPTAFYLCASRTTGVGLFGYTFGSGTRLTVV.

The gene calls are TRBV2 and TRBJ2-3, with D possibly TRBD1 on 6 matching bases. Between the trimmed V and J ends, which lost 7 bases and 6 bases, there was a span of 8 bases. Per germline, CDR1 SNHLY and CDR2 FYNNEI. The CDR3 is 11 amino acids. The DNA for the CDR3 is TGTGCCAGCACCAGGGGTGATACGCAGTATTTT. It encodes CASTRGDTQYF. Together with reference TRBV2 and TRBJ2-3, the CDR3 gives the full variable domain: EPEVTQTPSHQVTQMGQEVILRCVPISNHLYFYWYRQILGQKVEFLVSFYNNEISEKSEIFDDQFSVERPDGSNFTLKIRSTKLEDSAMYFCASTRGDTQYFGPGTRLTVL.

The gene calls are TRBV10-3 and TRBJ2-3, with D maybe TRBD2 (6 bases). The V gene's germline CDR1 is ENHRY and CDR2 SYGVKD. V dropped 7 bases and J dropped 0 bases, with 11 bases sitting between them. The CDR3 sequence is 14 residues long. CDR3 sequence: CAIMPGTSTDTQYF. In nucleotides, the CDR3 is TGTGCCATCATGCCAGGGACTAGCACAGATACGCAGTATTTT.